Following are 20 T cell receptor beta chains from one sample sequenced in a study of identifying expanded T cells in peripheral blood. Here immunoSEQ multiplex PCR was the method, and the copy in TCRdb shows in-frame clones only, minus some. Here the sample spans 50,000 to 60,000 clones, 70% to 85% being singletons. Input material: blood. These receptors originate from a person aged 18 to 75 in good health.

This chain links TRBV6-5 with TRBJ2-2; D remains ambiguous. The CDR3 contains 12 residues. V was pared by 8 bases and J by 7 bases, with 11 bases between. Germline V gene data show CDR1 as MNHEY and CDR2 as SVGAGI. CDR3 sequence reads: CASGVFGGELFF. The CDR3 DNA reads as TGTGCCAGCGGAGTATTCGGCGGGGAGCTGTTTTTT.

The rearrangement uses TRBV18 and TRBJ1-6; 9 nucleotides align to TRBD1. The CDR3 is 14 residues long. CDR1 and CDR2 (germline): KGHSH, LQKENI. The ends lost 4 bases at V and 9 bases at J; junction bases unmatched: 4. The CDR3 is CASSLQGASSPLHF. Written as DNA, the CDR3 is TGTGCCAGCTCACTACAGGGGGCCAGTTCACCCCTCCACTTT.

V and J are TRBV11-3 and TRBJ2-7; 9 nucleotides agree with TRBD2. V lost 2 bases and J lost 1; bases outside the gene matches: 0. Germline CDR1 SGHNT, CDR2 YENEEA. This CDR3 has 14 amino acids. CDR3 sequence: CASSLLAGSYEQYF. CDR3 DNA: TGTGCCAGCAGCTTACTAGCGGGGTCCTACGAGCAGTACTTC.

CDR3 region: CASSVQDYEQYF. The DNA of the CDR3 is TGTGCCAGCAGCGTGCAGGATTACGAGCAGTACTTC. This rearrangement joins TRBV7-8 to TRBJ2-7, with no clear D. This CDR3 is 12 amino acids long. V was trimmed by 5 bases and J by 4 bases, leaving 9 bases between them. The germline V gene has CDR1 SGHVS and CDR2 FQNEAQ.

The chain recombines TRBV10-3 with TRBJ2-1, with D possibly TRBD1 on 5 matching bases. The CDR3 is made up of 16 amino acids. Trimming stripped 2 bases from V and 0 bases from J, with 11 bases between. Germline V gives CDR1 ENHRY, CDR2 SYGVKD. This CDR3 reads CAISEVGEPSYNEQFF. CDR3 nucleotide sequence: TGTGCCATCAGTGAGGTAGGGGAACCCTCCTACAATGAGCAGTTCTTC.

CDR3 protein: CASSLASGSNVLTF. For the CDR3, the DNA is TGTGCCAGCAGCTTAGCCTCCGGGAGCAACGTCCTGACTTTC. The rearrangement links TRBV7-3 to TRBJ2-6, with D perhaps matching TRBD2 (6 bases). From germline, CDR1 is SGHTA and CDR2 FQGTGA. CDR3 size: 14 residues. V was clipped by 2 bases and J by 9 bases, with 11 bases between them.

The CDR3 sequence: CSVGGQASLGYTF. The DNA for the CDR3 is TGCAGCGTCGGTGGACAGGCGTCTCTTGGCTACACCTTC. The chain joins TRBV29-1 to TRBJ1-2; 7 bases fit TRBD1. Germline loops: CDR1 SQVTM, CDR2 ANQGSEA. There are 13 residues in the CDR3. J was trimmed by 7 bases and V by 6 bases; bases with no gene match: 11.

This chain connects TRBV5-1 to TRBJ2-7; the match to TRBD2 covers 9 bases. CDR1 is SGHRS and CDR2 is YFSETQ in the germline V gene. Losses at the gene ends were 4 bases for V and 3 bases for J; bases not matched to a gene: 8. The length of the CDR3 is 15 residues. CDR3 in amino acids: CASSPAPSGNYEQYF. Written as DNA, the CDR3 is TGCGCCAGCAGCCCGGCTCCTAGCGGGAACTACGAGCAGTACTTC.

This sequence joins TRBV11-3 and TRBJ2-1; the D gene is possibly TRBD1 (6 bases). V gave up 7 bases and J gave up 7 bases, with 17 bases separating them. The germline CDR1 and CDR2 sequences are SGHNT and YENEEA. The CDR3 is 14 residues long. The CDR3 nucleotides are TGTGCCAGCAAACCAGGGGTTCTGGGGAATGAGCAGTTCTTC. The encoded protein is CASKPGVLGNEQFF.

The J gene is TRBJ2-3, the V gene TRBV7-9; 7 nucleotides align to TRBD1. Germline lookup yields CDR1 SEHNR and CDR2 FQNEAQ (reference sequence). The ends lost 6 bases at V and 6 bases at J; junction bases unmatched: 6. CDR3 size: 13 residues. CDR3 protein: CASSLRGLDTQYF. CDR3 coding DNA: TGTGCCAGCAGTCTCAGGGGGTTGGATACGCAGTATTTT.

The chain couples TRBV7-2 to TRBJ2-1; 14 bases map to TRBD2. This CDR3 contains 15 residues. The germline V gene encodes CDR1 SGHTA and CDR2 FQGNSA. J was trimmed by 12 bases and V by 5 bases; bases with no gene match: 9. This chain's CDR3 is CASSQTSGRARGQFF. The CDR3, as DNA: TGTGCCAGCAGCCAGACTAGCGGGAGGGCCCGGGGGCAGTTCTTC.

This chain connects TRBV9 to TRBJ2-1; D is undetermined. This CDR3 region has 15 residues. Trimming left V 4 bases short and J 3 bases short, with 14 bases between. Germline assignment: CDR1 SGDLS and CDR2 YYNGEE. CDR3 amino acids: CASSPRTQDYNEQFF. The CDR3 DNA follows: TGTGCCAGCAGCCCGCGGACCCAAGACTACAATGAGCAGTTCTTC.

This clone was observed at least ten times. The chain has TRBV10-3 and TRBJ1-2, with D unclear. CDR1 and CDR2 from the germline V gene are ENHRY and SYGVKD. V was pared by 0 bases and J by 4 bases, with 6 bases between. The CDR3 consists of 13 residues. CDR3 sequence: CAISESKFYGYTF. CDR3 nucleotide sequence: TGTGCCATCAGTGAGTCGAAGTTCTATGGCTACACCTTC.

The gene calls are TRBV19 and TRBJ1-2; D is perhaps TRBD1 (6 bases). The CDR3 is 14 residues long. CDR1 is LNHDA and CDR2 is SQIVND in the germline V gene (reference sequence). The V and J ends lost 7 bases and 3 bases respectively, with 15 bases between them. CDR3 residues: CASTPTGGDYGYTF. The CDR3 region has the DNA TGTGCCAGTACTCCGACAGGAGGGGACTATGGCTACACCTTC.

V gene TRBV5-4 combines with J gene TRBJ2-3, with D perhaps matching TRBD1 (5 bases). Germline V lookup: CDR1 SGHNT, CDR2 YYREEE (reference sequence). This CDR3 region has 16 residues. Trimming left V 4 bases short and J 4 bases short, with 19 bases between. This CDR3 is CASSPAWMGRPDTQYF. Written as DNA, the CDR3 is TGTGCCAGCAGCCCAGCTTGGATGGGGCGCCCAGATACGCAGTATTTT.

The chain carries TRBV27 and TRBJ2-3, with a possible D match to TRBD1 (5 bases). Per germline, CDR1 MNHEY and CDR2 SMNVEV (reference sequence). Trimming shortened V by 6 bases and J by 3 bases, and 13 bases separated the two germline ends. The CDR3 sequence is 14 residues long. CDR3 region: CASRRQGGTDTQYF. DNA for the CDR3: TGTGCCAGCAGGCGGCAGGGTGGGACAGATACGCAGTATTTT.

The chain links TRBV25-1 to TRBJ1-3; D ambiguous. The germline V gene encodes CDR1 MGHDK and CDR2 SYGVNS. The CDR3 loop spans 14 amino acids. V lost 8 bases to trimming and J lost 0 bases, with 11 bases between them. The CDR3 sequence: CASCDGSSGNTIYF. Written as DNA, the CDR3 is TGTGCCAGCTGCGACGGGAGCTCTGGAAACACCATATATTTT.

J is TRBJ1-5 and V is TRBV7-2; D gene uncertain. The CDR3 is made up of 14 amino acids. The ends were cut back, 4 bases at V and 5 bases at J, with 12 bases in the middle. The germline gives CDR1 SGHTA, CDR2 FQGNSA. The CDR3 sequence is CASSSGLGYQPQHF. CDR3 sequence (DNA): TGTGCCAGCAGCTCGGGCCTGGGATATCAGCCCCAGCATTTT.

J is TRBJ2-1 and V is TRBV5-1; 10 nucleotides align to TRBD1. Germline CDR1 and CDR2: SGHRS and YFSETQ. V lost 1 base, J lost 2 bases, and 9 bases stayed unmatched. There are 18 residues in the CDR3. The CDR3 bases are TGCGCCAGCAGCTTGATGGACAGGGGGGGACTCACCTACAATGAGCAGTTCTTC. This encodes CASSLMDRGGLTYNEQFF.

J is TRBJ2-3 and V is TRBV5-4; TRBD1 might be the D (6 bases). The CDR3 covers 14 residues. The V gene's germline CDR1 is SGHNT and CDR2 YYREEE (reference sequence). V dropped 5 bases and J dropped 5 bases, with 15 bases sitting between them. The CDR3 is CASSLTGIGDTQYF. Here the CDR3 DNA reads TGTGCCAGCAGTCTTACAGGGATCGGAGATACGCAGTATTTT.